Listed here are 3 T cell receptor beta chains from one sample, sequenced in a study of CD8 T cells in Susac syndrome. Reverse transcription of roughly 0.5 to 1 ug RNA was carried out with random hexamers. TCRdb itself ran the immunoSEQ multiplex PCR reads through MiXCR, one entry per CDR3 protein. The sample lists about 120,000 distinct CDR3 sequences; roughly 92% were seen once. The sequenced material came from CD4+ T cells from PBMCs. The receptors stem from a human donor in good health.

This rearrangement joins TRBV15 to TRBJ1-2; D is perhaps TRBD1 (5 bases). Trimming took off 0 bases at V and 3 bases at J, with 23 bases between the two ends. The CDR3 has 19 amino acids. Germline CDR1 LNHNV, CDR2 YYDKDF (reference sequence). CDR3 loop: CATSRDGWGTEWSDYGYTF. In nucleotides, the CDR3 is TGTGCCACCAGCAGAGATGGGTGGGGCACCGAGTGGAGTGACTATGGCTACACCTTC.

The chain links TRBV5-6 to TRBJ2-3; D might be TRBD2 (6 bases). Germline CDR1 reads SGHDT; CDR2 reads YYEEEE. V lost 1 base to trimming and J lost 0 bases, with 12 bases between them. The CDR3 runs to 16 residues. In nucleotides, the CDR3 is TGTGCCAGCAGCTTGCTCGGGGGACTCAGCACAGATACGCAGTATTTT. It encodes CASSLLGGLSTDTQYF.

The CDR3 DNA reads as TGCAGTGCTGACGACAGGGGTCGACTCTATGGCTACACCTTC. It is translated as CSADDRGRLYGYTF. J is TRBJ1-2 and V is TRBV20-1; 8 nucleotides line up with TRBD1. With 5 bases clipped from V and 4 bases from J, the junction kept 9 bases outside the gene matches. Germline loops: CDR1 DFQATT, CDR2 SNEGSKA (reference sequence). The CDR3 sequence is 14 residues long.